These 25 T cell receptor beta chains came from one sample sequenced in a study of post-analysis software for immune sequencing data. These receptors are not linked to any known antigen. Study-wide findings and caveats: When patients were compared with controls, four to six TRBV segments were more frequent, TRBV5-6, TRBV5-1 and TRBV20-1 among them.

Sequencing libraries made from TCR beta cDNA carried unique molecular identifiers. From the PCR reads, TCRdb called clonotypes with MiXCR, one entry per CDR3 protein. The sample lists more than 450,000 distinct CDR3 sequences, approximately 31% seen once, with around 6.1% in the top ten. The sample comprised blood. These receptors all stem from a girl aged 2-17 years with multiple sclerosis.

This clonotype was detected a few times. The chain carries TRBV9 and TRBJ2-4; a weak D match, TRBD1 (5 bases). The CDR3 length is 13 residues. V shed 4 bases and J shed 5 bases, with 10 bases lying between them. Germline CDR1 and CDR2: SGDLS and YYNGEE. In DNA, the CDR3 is TGTGCCAGCAGCCGGGCAGGGCAAAACATTCAGTACTTC. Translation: CASSRAGQNIQYF.

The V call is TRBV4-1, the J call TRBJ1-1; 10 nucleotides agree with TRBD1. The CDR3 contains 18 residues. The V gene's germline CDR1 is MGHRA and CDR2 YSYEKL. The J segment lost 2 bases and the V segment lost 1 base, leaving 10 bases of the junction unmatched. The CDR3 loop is CASSQAAGTGVRNTEAFF. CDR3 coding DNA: TGCGCCAGCAGCCAAGCAGCCGGGACAGGGGTAAGAAACACTGAAGCTTTCTTT.

This chain's CDR3 is CSASPGTGYSNQPQHF. The CDR3 DNA sequence: TGCAGTGCTAGTCCCGGGACGGGGTATAGCAATCAGCCCCAGCATTTT. This rearrangement joins TRBV20-1 to TRBJ1-5; tentative D call: TRBD1 (5 bases). The V gene lost 3 bases and the J gene lost 0 bases, with 15 bases spanning the gap. Germline lookup yields CDR1 DFQATT and CDR2 SNEGSKA (reference sequence). The CDR3 spans 16 residues.

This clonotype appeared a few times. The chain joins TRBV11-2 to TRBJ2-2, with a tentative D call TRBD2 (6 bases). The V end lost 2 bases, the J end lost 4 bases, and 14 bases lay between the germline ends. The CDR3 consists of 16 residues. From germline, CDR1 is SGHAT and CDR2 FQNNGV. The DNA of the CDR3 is TGTGCCAGCAGCTTATTTAGCGGCGACGGCACCGGGGAGCTGTTTTTT. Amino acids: CASSLFSGDGTGELFF.

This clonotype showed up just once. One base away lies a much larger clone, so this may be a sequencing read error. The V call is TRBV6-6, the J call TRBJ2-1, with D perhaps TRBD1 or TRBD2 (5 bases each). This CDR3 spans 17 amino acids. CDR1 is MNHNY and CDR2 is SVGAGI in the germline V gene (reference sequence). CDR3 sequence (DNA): TGTGCCAGCAGTTACCCTAATTTGGGGGAGTTTTACAATGAGCGGTTCTTC. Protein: CASSYPNLGEFYNERFF.

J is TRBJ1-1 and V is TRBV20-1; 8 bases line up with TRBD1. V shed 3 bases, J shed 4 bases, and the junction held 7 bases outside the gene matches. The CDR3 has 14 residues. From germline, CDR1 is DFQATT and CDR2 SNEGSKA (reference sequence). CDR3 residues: CSARDYRGSTEAFF. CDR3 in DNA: TGCAGTGCTAGGGACTACAGGGGGAGCACTGAAGCTTTCTTT.

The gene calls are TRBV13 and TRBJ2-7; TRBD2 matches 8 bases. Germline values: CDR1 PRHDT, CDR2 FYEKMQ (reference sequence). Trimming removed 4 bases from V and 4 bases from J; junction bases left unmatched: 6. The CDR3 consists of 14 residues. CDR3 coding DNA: TGTGCCAGCAGCTCAGGGACTAGTCGTTACGAGCAGTACTTC. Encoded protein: CASSSGTSRYEQYF.

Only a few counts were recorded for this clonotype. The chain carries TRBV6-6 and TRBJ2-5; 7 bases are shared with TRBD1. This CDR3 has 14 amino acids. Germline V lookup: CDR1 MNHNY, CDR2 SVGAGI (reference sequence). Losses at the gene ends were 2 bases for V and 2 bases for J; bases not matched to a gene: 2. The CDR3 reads CASSYGTVQETQYF. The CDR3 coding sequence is TGTGCCAGCAGTTACGGGACAGTACAAGAGACCCAGTACTTC.

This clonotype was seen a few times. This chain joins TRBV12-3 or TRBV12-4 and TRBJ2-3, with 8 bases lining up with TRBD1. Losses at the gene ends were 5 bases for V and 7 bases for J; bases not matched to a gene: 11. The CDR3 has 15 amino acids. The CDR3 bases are TGTGCCAGCAGTCCGCCCGACAGGGGCATTTATACGCAGTATTTT. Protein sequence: CASSPPDRGIYTQYF.

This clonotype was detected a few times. The chain's CDR3 is CASSLAYSPLHF. The CDR3 region has the DNA TGTGCCAGCAGCTTAGCCTATTCACCCCTCCACTTT. The chain recombines TRBV7-9 with TRBJ1-6, with D unresolved. The V and J ends lost 0 bases and 8 bases respectively, with 2 bases between them. Germline lookup yields CDR1 SEHNR and CDR2 FQNEAQ (reference sequence). There are 12 residues in the CDR3.

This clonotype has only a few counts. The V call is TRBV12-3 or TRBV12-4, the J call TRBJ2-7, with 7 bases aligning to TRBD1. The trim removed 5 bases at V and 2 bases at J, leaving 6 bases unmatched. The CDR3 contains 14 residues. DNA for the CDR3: TGTGCCAGCAGTACAGGGGACGGGACCTACGAGCAGTACTTC. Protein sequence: CASSTGDGTYEQYF.

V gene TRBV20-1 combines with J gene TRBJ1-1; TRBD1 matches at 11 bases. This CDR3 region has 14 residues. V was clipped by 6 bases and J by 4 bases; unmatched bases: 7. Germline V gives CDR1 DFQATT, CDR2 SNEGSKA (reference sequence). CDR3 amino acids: CSARTGGDFTEAFF. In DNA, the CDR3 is TGCAGTGCAAGGACAGGGGGCGATTTCACTGAAGCTTTCTTT.

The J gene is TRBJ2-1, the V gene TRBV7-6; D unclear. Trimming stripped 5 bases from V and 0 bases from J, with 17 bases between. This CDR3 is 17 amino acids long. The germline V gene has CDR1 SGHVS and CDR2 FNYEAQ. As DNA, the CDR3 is TGTGCCAGCAGCAACCCGTGGGGTCGGAGCTCCTACAATGAGCAGTTCTTC. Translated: CASSNPWGRSSYNEQFF. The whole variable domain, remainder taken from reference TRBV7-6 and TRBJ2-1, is GAGVSQSPRYKVTKRGQDVALRCDPISGHVSLYWYRQALGQGPEFLTYFNYEAQQDKSGLPNDRFSAERPEGSISTLTIQRTEQRDSAMYRCASSNPWGRSSYNEQFFGPGTRLTVL.

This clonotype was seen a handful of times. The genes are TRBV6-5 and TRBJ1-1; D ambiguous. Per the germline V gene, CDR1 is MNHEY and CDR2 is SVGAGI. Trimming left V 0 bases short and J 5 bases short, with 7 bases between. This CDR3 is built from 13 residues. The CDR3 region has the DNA TGTGCCAGCAGTTACTCCGCTGGTACTGAAGCTTTCTTT. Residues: CASSYSAGTEAFF.

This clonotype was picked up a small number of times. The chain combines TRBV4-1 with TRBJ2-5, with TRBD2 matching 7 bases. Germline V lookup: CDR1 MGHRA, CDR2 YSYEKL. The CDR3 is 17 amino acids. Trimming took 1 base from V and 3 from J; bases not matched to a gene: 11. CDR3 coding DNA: TGCGCCAGCAGCCAAGGGGCTAGCGGAGGGAGGAAAGAGACCCAGTACTTC. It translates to CASSQGASGGRKETQYF.

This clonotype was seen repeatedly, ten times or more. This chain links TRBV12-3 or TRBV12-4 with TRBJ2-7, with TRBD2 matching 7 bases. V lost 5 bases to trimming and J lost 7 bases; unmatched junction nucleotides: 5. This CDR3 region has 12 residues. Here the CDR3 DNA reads TGTGCCAGCAGTCCCTCGGGGGGAGAGCAGTACTTC. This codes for CASSPSGGEQYF.

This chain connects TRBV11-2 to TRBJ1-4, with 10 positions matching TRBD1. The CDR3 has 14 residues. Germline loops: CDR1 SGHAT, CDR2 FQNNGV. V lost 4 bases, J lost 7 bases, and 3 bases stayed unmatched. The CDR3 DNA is TGTGCCAGCAGCTCAGGACAGGGGGTTGAAAAACTGTTTTTT. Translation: CASSSGQGVEKLFF.

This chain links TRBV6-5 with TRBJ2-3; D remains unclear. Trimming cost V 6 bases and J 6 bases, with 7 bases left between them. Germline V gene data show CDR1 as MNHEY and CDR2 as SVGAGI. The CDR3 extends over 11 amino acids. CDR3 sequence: CASRKVDTQYF. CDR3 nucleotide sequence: TGTGCCAGCAGAAAGGTGGATACGCAGTATTTT.

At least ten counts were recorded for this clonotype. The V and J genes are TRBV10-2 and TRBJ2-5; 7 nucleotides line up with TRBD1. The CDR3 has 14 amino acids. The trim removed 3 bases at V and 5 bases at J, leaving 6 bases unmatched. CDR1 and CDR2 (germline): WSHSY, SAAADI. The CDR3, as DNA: TGCGCCAGCAGTGATTTAGGGGGCGGGGAGACCCAGTACTTC. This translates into CASSDLGGGETQYF.

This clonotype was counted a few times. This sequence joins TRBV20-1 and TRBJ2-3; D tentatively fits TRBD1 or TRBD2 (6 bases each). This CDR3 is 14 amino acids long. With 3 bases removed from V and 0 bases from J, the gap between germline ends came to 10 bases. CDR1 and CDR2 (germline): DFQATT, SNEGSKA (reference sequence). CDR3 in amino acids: CSASPGGSTDTQYF. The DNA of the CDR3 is TGCAGTGCTAGCCCCGGGGGCAGCACAGATACGCAGTATTTT.

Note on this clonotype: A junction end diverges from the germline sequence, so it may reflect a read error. In nucleotides, the CDR3 is TGCAGCGTAGAAGAACAGGAGAACTATGGCTACACCTTC. Amino acids: CSVEEQENYGYTF. The chain combines TRBV29-1 with TRBJ1-2, with D tentatively TRBD1 (5 bases). This CDR3 is built from 13 residues. Looked up from germline, CDR1 is SQVTM and CDR2 is ANQGSEA.

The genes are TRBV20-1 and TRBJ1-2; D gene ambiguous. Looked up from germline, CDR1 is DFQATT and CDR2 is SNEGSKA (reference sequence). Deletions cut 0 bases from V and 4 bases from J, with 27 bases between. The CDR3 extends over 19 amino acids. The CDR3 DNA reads TGCAGTGCTAGAGATAGAGGGTTTGATGATCCCCGGAGTGGCTATGGCTACACCTTC. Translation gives CSARDRGFDDPRSGYGYTF.

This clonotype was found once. This CDR3 is CSVELGQGASAQYF. The CDR3, as DNA: TGCAGCGTTGAATTGGGACAGGGGGCATCTGCGCAGTATTTT. The chain recombines TRBV29-1 with TRBJ2-3; 12 nucleotides agree with TRBD1. CDR1 and CDR2 from the germline V gene are SQVTM and ANQGSEA. V lost 2 bases and J lost 10; bases outside the gene matches: 7. This CDR3 is 14 amino acids long.

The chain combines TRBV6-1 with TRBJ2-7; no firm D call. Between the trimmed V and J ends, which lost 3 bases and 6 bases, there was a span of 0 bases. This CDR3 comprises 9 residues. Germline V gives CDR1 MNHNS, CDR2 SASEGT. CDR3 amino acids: CASSDEQYF. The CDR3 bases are TGTGCCAGCAGTGACGAGCAGTACTTC.

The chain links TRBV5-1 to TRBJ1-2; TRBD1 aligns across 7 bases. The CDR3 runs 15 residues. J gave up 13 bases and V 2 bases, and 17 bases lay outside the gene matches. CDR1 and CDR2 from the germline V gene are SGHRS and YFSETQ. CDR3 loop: CASSFVGGRTLEGTF. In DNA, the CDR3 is TGCGCCAGCAGCTTTGTAGGGGGCCGTACCTTGGAAGGCACCTTC.